A single sample is the source of the 32 T cell receptor beta chains below, sequenced in a study of beta chain features in type 1 diabetes. Study-wide results and limits: Researchers report that Type 1 diabetes patients had moderately but significantly shorter TCRB CDR3s across all four CD4+ subsets.

Expressed TCRB transcripts were sequenced because the entire RNA isolate underwent reverse transcription. Only in-frame clones appear in the TCRdb table, and some are missing; sequencing was by immunoSEQ multiplex PCR. The table records more than 300,000 clones, roughly a tenth of them present only once. No cognate antigen is known for these TCRs. Sequencing was performed on central memory CD4+ T cells from blood. The receptors here all came from a man aged 30-40 years with type 1 diabetes.

The CDR3 loop is CASSDDRGSNSPLHF. The CDR3, as DNA: TGTGCCAGCAGTGACGACAGGGGCAGTAATTCACCCCTCCACTTT. The rearrangement links TRBV6-1 to TRBJ1-6; 8 nucleotides match TRBD1. The CDR3 consists of 15 residues. Trimming removed 3 bases from V and 6 bases from J; junction bases left unmatched: 4. Germline V gene lookup returns CDR1 MNHNS and CDR2 SASEGT.

This clone showed up just a few times. The rearrangement links TRBV9 to TRBJ1-1; 10 bases map to TRBD1. The CDR3 contains 16 residues. Germline CDR1 is SGDLS and CDR2 is YYNGEE. The ends lost 3 bases at V and 5 bases at J; junction bases unmatched: 10. CDR3 DNA: TGTGCCAGCAGCGGGGGACAGGGGAATTTTTGGACTGAAGCTTTCTTT. It encodes CASSGGQGNFWTEAFF.

This clone was seen only a few times. The J gene is TRBJ1-2, the V gene TRBV7-2; TRBD1 is a possible D gene (6 bases). CDR3 length equals 14 residues. Trimming removed 4 bases at V and 11 bases at J, with 20 bases between. CDR1 and CDR2 (germline): SGHTA, FQGNSA. The CDR3 sequence is CASSSGGQRSWYTF. The CDR3 DNA sequence: TGTGCCAGCAGCTCCGGGGGACAACGGAGCTGGTACACCTTC.

This clone was counted between two and nine times. V gene TRBV18 combines with J gene TRBJ1-6, with D unclear. The CDR3 runs 15 residues. The germline V gene encodes CDR1 KGHSH and CDR2 LQKENI. Between the trimmed V and J ends, which lost 2 bases and 0 bases, there was a span of 5 bases. The CDR3 reads CASSPGSSYNSPLHF. In DNA, the CDR3 is TGTGCCAGCTCACCAGGGAGCTCCTATAATTCACCCCTCCACTTT.

This sequence joins TRBV18 and TRBJ2-5; the D is unclear. Germline assignment: CDR1 KGHSH and CDR2 LQKENI. This CDR3 contains 13 residues. The V gene lost 2 bases and the J gene lost 2 bases, with 6 bases spanning the gap. CDR3 amino acids: CASSPLGQETQYF. The CDR3 DNA reads TGTGCCAGCTCACCATTAGGGCAAGAGACCCAGTACTTC.

This CDR3 reads CASRIAGADTQYF. The CDR3 DNA follows: TGTGCCAGCCGAATAGCGGGGGCAGATACGCAGTATTTT. The J gene is TRBJ2-3, the V gene TRBV7-2, with 9 bases that match TRBD2. The CDR3 has 13 amino acids. V lost 8 bases, J lost 4 bases, and 4 bases stayed unmatched. Germline V gene data show CDR1 as SGHTA and CDR2 as FQGNSA.

This clone has more than one count but fewer than ten. The rearrangement uses TRBV5-1 and TRBJ2-5; 11 nucleotides agree with TRBD2. J gave up 7 bases and V 6 bases, and 8 bases lay outside the gene matches. There are 14 residues in the CDR3. Germline V CDR1 and CDR2: SGHRS, YFSETQ. The CDR3 DNA sequence: TGCGCCAGCACAATGACTAGCGGGGATGGGACCCAGTACTTC. It codes for CASTMTSGDGTQYF.

The V gene is TRBV27, the J gene TRBJ2-2; the D gene is possibly TRBD1 (5 bases). Trimming took 5 bases from V and 7 from J, leaving 20 bases between them. Germline values: CDR1 MNHEY, CDR2 SMNVEV (reference sequence). This CDR3 is built from 16 residues. The CDR3 sequence: CASSPQGLKWSGELFF. The DNA of the CDR3 is TGTGCCAGCAGTCCCCAGGGTCTTAAATGGAGCGGGGAGCTGTTTTTT.

This clone appeared a few times. V usage is TRBV7-9 and J usage is TRBJ1-4; tentative D call: TRBD1 (6 bases). The CDR3 totals 13 residues. V dropped 7 bases and J dropped 5 bases, with 11 bases sitting between them. Germline CDR1 is SEHNR and CDR2 is FQNEAQ (reference sequence). The CDR3 bases are TGTGCCAGCAAGCCGACAGGAAATGAAAAACTGTTTTTT. Protein product: CASKPTGNEKLFF.

There are a few counts of this clone. The J gene is TRBJ1-3, the V gene TRBV11-2; no firm D call. The CDR3 sequence is 14 residues long. The V gene lost 2 bases and the J gene lost 4 bases, with 9 bases spanning the gap. The V gene's germline CDR1 is SGHAT and CDR2 FQNNGV. Here the CDR3 reads CASSLRLMGNTIYF. In nucleotides, the CDR3 is TGTGCCAGCAGCTTAAGGTTAATGGGAAACACCATATATTTT. Complete variable domain (other parts from reference TRBV11-2 and TRBJ1-3): EAGVAQSPRYKIIEKRQSVAFWCNPISGHATLYWYQQILGQGPKLLIQFQNNGVVDDSQLPKDRFSAERLKGVDSTLKIQPAKLEDSAVYLCASSLRLMGNTIYFGEGSWLTVV.

There are a few counts of this clone. This chain joins TRBV9 and TRBJ2-5, with 16 bases aligning to TRBD2. CDR1 and CDR2 from the germline V gene are SGDLS and YYNGEE. Trimming cost V 3 bases and J 5 bases; bases outside gene matches: 7. The CDR3 is made up of 17 amino acids. The CDR3 sequence: CASSAGTSGGALETQYF. The CDR3, as DNA: TGTGCCAGCAGCGCAGGGACTAGCGGGGGGGCCCTCGAGACCCAGTACTTC.

The CDR3 spells CASADVGKNIQYF. CDR3 sequence (DNA): TGTGCCAGTGCAGATGTTGGCAAAAACATTCAGTACTTC. The chain recombines TRBV10-3 with TRBJ2-4; D is undetermined. V was shortened by 10 bases and J by 3 bases, with 13 bases between the two germline ends. The CDR3 has 13 amino acids. CDR1 and CDR2 from the germline V gene are ENHRY and SYGVKD.

The rearrangement uses TRBV13 and TRBJ1-1; D gene uncertain. Germline-derived CDR1 and CDR2 are PRHDT and FYEKMQ (reference sequence). The CDR3 loop spans 12 amino acids. V gave up 6 bases and J gave up 1 base, with 6 bases separating them. CDR3 sequence: CASSRQNTEAFF. In nucleotides, the CDR3 is TGTGCCAGCAGTAGACAGAACACTGAAGCTTTCTTT.

The chain couples TRBV12-5 to TRBJ1-3, with D perhaps TRBD1 (5 bases). The length of the CDR3 is 14 residues. Germline V gives CDR1 LGHNT, CDR2 FRNRAP. V shed 8 bases and J shed 0 bases, with 11 bases lying between them. This chain's CDR3 is CASTGPTSGNTIYF. The CDR3 coding sequence is TGTGCTAGTACAGGACCCACCTCTGGAAACACCATATATTTT.

This clone was found a few times. This rearrangement joins TRBV30 to TRBJ2-3, with D maybe TRBD1 (5 bases). Per the germline V gene, CDR1 is GTSNPN and CDR2 is SVGIG (reference sequence). This CDR3 comprises 11 residues. V was trimmed by 1 base and J by 7 bases, leaving 6 bases between them. CDR3 bases: TGTGCCTGGAGTGGGGGCAATACGCAGTATTTT. Amino acids: CAWSGGNTQYF. Drawing the rest from reference TRBV30 and TRBJ2-3, the complete variable domain is SQTIHQWPATLVQPVGSPLSLECTVEGTSNPNLYWYRQAAGRGLQLLFYSVGIGQISSEVPQNLSASRPQDRQFILSSKKLLLSDSGFYLCAWSGGNTQYFGPGTRLTVL.

This clone was detected a few times. The chain employs TRBV7-2 and TRBJ1-4; tentative D call: TRBD1 (5 bases). Between the trimmed V and J ends, which lost 5 bases and 5 bases, there was a span of 12 bases. Germline V gives CDR1 SGHTA, CDR2 FQGNSA. The CDR3 totals 14 residues. The CDR3: CASSPPGANEKLFF. CDR3 bases: TGTGCCAGCAGCCCGCCCGGGGCCAATGAAAAACTGTTTTTT.

The chain is built from TRBV11-2 and TRBJ1-1, with 8 positions matching TRBD1. There are 14 residues in the CDR3. Germline lookup yields CDR1 SGHAT and CDR2 FQNNGV. Losses at the gene ends were 5 bases for V and 4 bases for J; bases not matched to a gene: 6. CDR3 DNA sequence: TGTGCCAGCAGCGACGTCAGGGGGCTCACTGAAGCTTTCTTT. It encodes CASSDVRGLTEAFF.

The sample holds a few counts of this clone. The J gene is TRBJ2-3, the V gene TRBV7-2; TRBD2 agrees at 10 bases. V shed 3 bases and J 2 bases; nucleotides not matched to a gene: 2. Germline assignment: CDR1 SGHTA and CDR2 FQGNSA. The CDR3 spans 15 residues. The CDR3 DNA reads TGTGCCAGCAGCTTCGGGACTAGCGCCACAGATACGCAGTATTTT. This encodes CASSFGTSATDTQYF.

This clone was seen a handful of times. The same CDR3 also results from other DNA sequences found in this sample. V usage is TRBV9 and J usage is TRBJ1-1, with D hard to call. CDR1 is SGDLS and CDR2 is YYNGEE in the germline V gene. CDR3 size: 13 residues. With 1 base removed from V and 1 base from J, the gap between germline ends came to 5 bases. CDR3 residues: CASSVSGNTEAFF. The CDR3 DNA reads TGTGCCAGCAGCGTAAGCGGGAACACTGAAGCTTTCTTT.

The sample holds a few counts of this clone. The chain recombines TRBV2 with TRBJ2-3; 7 nucleotides align to TRBD2. V trimming: 4 bases; J trimming: 2 bases; junction bases outside the gene matches: 9. Germline V gene lookup returns CDR1 SNHLY and CDR2 FYNNEI. The CDR3 spans 16 residues. CDR3 sequence (DNA): TGTGCCAGCAGTGCTCGGTCCGGGGGGTACACAGATACGCAGTATTTT. This gives the protein CASSARSGGYTDTQYF.

The V call is TRBV4-1, the J call TRBJ1-2; TRBD1 might be the D (5 bases). CDR3 size: 12 residues. In germline, CDR1 is MGHRA, CDR2 YSYEKL. Trimming took off 1 base at V and 7 bases at J, with 7 bases between the two ends. The CDR3 reads CASSQGGSGYTF. CDR3 nucleotides: TGCGCCAGCAGCCAAGGGGGCTCTGGCTACACCTTC.

This clone was seen a handful of times. The chain combines TRBV5-1 with TRBJ2-3; D may be TRBD1 or TRBD2 (5 bases each). V lost 2 bases and J lost 0, with 13 bases in between. The CDR3 is 16 amino acids. The germline V gene has CDR1 SGHRS and CDR2 YFSETQ. CDR3 sequence: CASSLLGDYSTDTQYF. The CDR3 coding sequence is TGCGCCAGCAGCTTACTAGGGGATTATAGCACAGATACGCAGTATTTT.

This clone was observed a few times. The V and J genes are TRBV7-9 and TRBJ1-1, with D unclear. The CDR3 sequence is 14 residues long. Looked up from germline, CDR1 is SEHNR and CDR2 is FQNEAQ (reference sequence). Trimming left V 3 bases short and J 3 bases short, with 11 bases between. CDR3 DNA sequence: TGTGCCAGCAGCTTGGGTTCTGGGTACACTGAAGCTTTCTTT. It codes for CASSLGSGYTEAFF. Full variable domain (outside the CDR3, taken from reference TRBV7-9 and TRBJ1-1): DTGVSQNPRHKITKRGQNVTFRCDPISEHNRLYWYRQTLGQGPEFLTYFQNEAQLEKSRLLSDRFSAERPKGSFSTLEIQRTEQGDSAMYLCASSLGSGYTEAFFGQGTRLTVV.

This clone has only a few counts. The chain links TRBV4-3 to TRBJ2-4, with 7 bases that match TRBD2. After removal of 0 bases from V and 0 bases from J, the junction contained 5 bases not matched to a gene. Germline loops: CDR1 LGHNA, CDR2 YSLEER. This CDR3 is 17 amino acids long. CDR3 protein: CASSQDGRDLAKNIQYF. CDR3 in DNA: TGCGCCAGCAGCCAAGATGGGAGGGATCTAGCCAAAAACATTCAGTACTTC.

The chain carries TRBV9 and TRBJ2-3, with 9 bases identical to TRBD2. Germline V gives CDR1 SGDLS, CDR2 YYNGEE. CDR3 length: 14 residues. The V segment lost 2 bases and the J segment 4 bases; nucleotides outside the gene matches: 2. The CDR3 nucleotides are TGTGCCAGCAGCGTGGCTAGCGGGGCAGATACGCAGTATTTT. This gives the protein CASSVASGADTQYF.

This clone was picked up a small number of times. This chain connects TRBV7-9 to TRBJ1-1; 7 bases are shared with TRBD1. Germline CDR1 is SEHNR and CDR2 is FQNEAQ (reference sequence). Trimming took 5 bases from V and 9 from J; bases not matched to a gene: 9. The CDR3 covers 13 residues. In DNA form, the CDR3 reads TGTGCCAGCAGCGCGCAACAGGGGCGGAAAGCTTTCTTT. This codes for CASSAQQGRKAFF.

The CDR3 DNA is TGTGCCAGCACCGAGGGACAGGGGAAGTATGGCTACACCTTC. It codes for CASTEGQGKYGYTF. The chain is built from TRBV28 and TRBJ1-2; 10 bases match TRBD1. V shed 7 bases, J shed 5 bases, and the junction held 7 bases outside the gene matches. The CDR3 extends over 14 amino acids. Germline V lookup: CDR1 MDHEN, CDR2 SYDVKM.

CDR3 region: CASSKGGRGYGYTF. DNA for the CDR3: TGTGCCAGCAGCAAGGGAGGGAGGGGCTATGGCTACACCTTC. The chain couples TRBV28 to TRBJ1-2, with D perhaps TRBD1 (5 bases). V was trimmed by 6 bases and J by 4 bases, leaving 15 bases between them. Germline V gene sequence: CDR1 MDHEN, CDR2 SYDVKM. The CDR3 spans 14 residues.

This clone has just a few counts. The rearrangement links TRBV7-6 to TRBJ1-1; weak D call: TRBD1 (6 bases). Germline CDR1 is SGHVS and CDR2 is FNYEAQ. The CDR3 loop spans 16 amino acids. Trimming took off 4 bases at V and 3 bases at J, with 18 bases between the two ends. CDR3 in amino acids: CASSYSADRSDTEAFF. In DNA form, the CDR3 reads TGTGCCAGCAGCTATAGCGCGGACAGATCGGACACTGAAGCTTTCTTT.

This clone was found a few times. CDR3 sequence reads: CASSLVLTSGSGTQYF. For the CDR3, the DNA is TGTGCCAGCAGCTTAGTGCTGACTAGCGGAAGTGGGACCCAGTACTTC. J is TRBJ2-5 and V is TRBV11-2; 9 bases align to TRBD2. The CDR3 covers 16 residues. Germline V gene lookup returns CDR1 SGHAT and CDR2 FQNNGV. V lost 1 base, J lost 7 bases, and 10 bases stayed unmatched.

This clone was detected a few times. The chain combines TRBV7-8 with TRBJ2-2; a possible D gene is TRBD1 (6 bases). Germline CDR1 SGHVS, CDR2 FQNEAQ. The CDR3 consists of 16 residues. The ends were cut back, 8 bases at V and 3 bases at J, with 19 bases in the middle. The CDR3 sequence: CASAGNRVGYTGELFF. CDR3 coding DNA: TGTGCCAGCGCCGGGAACAGGGTCGGGTACACCGGGGAGCTGTTTTTT.

The chain joins TRBV18 to TRBJ1-4; unclear D gene. The CDR3 has 15 amino acids. Per the germline V gene, CDR1 is KGHSH and CDR2 is LQKENI. Deletions cut 4 bases from V and 1 base from J, with 10 bases between. The CDR3 loop is CASSLTMGTNEKLFF. In DNA form, the CDR3 reads TGTGCCAGCTCACTAACGATGGGAACTAATGAAAAACTGTTTTTT.